Shown below are 20 T cell receptor beta chains from a single sample sequenced in a study of graft-versus-host responses after intestinal transplantation. Clones were read by immunoSEQ multiplex PCR, and TCRdb kept only the in-frame ones, dropping some. The table shows around 7,400 clones, with roughly 69% occurring only once. Intraepithelial and lamina propria lymphocytes were isolated from graft specimens. Source: ileum tissue, taken about 32 weeks after intestinal transplantation. The receptors come from a human patient who received an intestinal transplant, so some T cells may come from the graft donor.

The rearrangement links TRBV18 to TRBJ2-3; 8 nucleotides match TRBD1. Germline CDR1 reads KGHSH; CDR2 reads LQKENI. The CDR3 consists of 18 residues. J was trimmed by 3 bases and V by 5 bases; bases with no gene match: 16. CDR3 nucleotide sequence: TGTGCCAGCTCAGCGAGGAAACAGGGGGTATTTGTTACAGATACGCAGTATTTT. Translating it yields CASSARKQGVFVTDTQYF.

This chain links TRBV7-5 with TRBJ2-7; the table's D call, TRBD2, was not checked against the DNA. TRBV7-5 is annotated as a pseudogene. CDR3 size: 15 residues. The CDR3 DNA reads as TGTGCCAGAAGCTTAGGGAGGGCTGGTTCCTACGAGCAGTACGTC. This translates into CARSLGRAGSYEQYV.

V is TRBV7-2 and J is TRBJ1-2; D is unresolved. V shed 2 bases and J shed 8 bases, with 12 bases lying between them. CDR3 length equals 13 residues. The germline V gene encodes CDR1 SGHTA and CDR2 FQGNSA. The CDR3 sequence is CASSLPIMGGYTF. The CDR3 bases are TGTGCCAGCAGCTTACCGATCATGGGGGGCTACACCTTC. Filled out from reference TRBV7-2 and TRBJ1-2, the complete variable domain reads GAGVSQSPSNKVTEKGKDVELRCDPISGHTALYWYRQSLGQGLEFLIYFQGNSAPDKSGLPSDRFSAERTGGSVSTLTIQRTQQEDSAVYLCASSLPIMGGYTFGSGTRLTVV.

This clone was seen only once. The rearrangement links TRBV28 to TRBJ1-3, with TRBD1 as a possible D gene (5 bases). The CDR3 has 17 residues. V was trimmed by 5 bases and J by 2 bases, leaving 19 bases between them. The germline CDR1 and CDR2 sequences are MDHEN and SYDVKM. This CDR3 reads CASSPGGGLMTGNTIYF. The CDR3 DNA sequence: TGTGCCAGCAGTCCCGGGGGGGGGTTGATGACTGGAAACACCATATATTTT.

The V and J genes are TRBV19 and TRBJ2-2, with D hard to call. Trimming took 3 bases from V and 5 from J, leaving 4 bases between them. Germline V gene sequence: CDR1 LNHDA, CDR2 SQIVND (reference sequence). The CDR3 spans 12 residues. The CDR3 region is CASSMGTGELFF. CDR3 sequence (DNA): TGTGCCAGTAGTATGGGGACCGGGGAGCTGTTTTTT.

This sequence joins TRBV5-5 and TRBJ2-7; D unresolved. Germline CDR1 is SGHKS and CDR2 is YYEKEE (reference sequence). V was trimmed by 0 bases and J by 7 bases, leaving 11 bases between them. This CDR3 has 13 amino acids. In DNA, the CDR3 is TGTGCCAGCAGCTTGGTTATGGTGGGGGAGCAGTACGTC. Amino acid sequence: CASSLVMVGEQYV.

This chain joins TRBV23-1 and TRBJ2-1; 9 positions agree with TRBD1. TRBV23-1 belongs to the ORF category, with a function that is uncertain. This CDR3 spans 14 amino acids. V dropped 6 bases and J dropped 5; count of bases not matched to a gene: 5. The CDR3 loop reads CASRTGQGDNEQFF. CDR3 bases: TGCGCCAGCAGAACGGGACAGGGCGACAATGAGCAGTTCTTC.

By proportion, this clone is medium-sized (0.01 to 0.1%). The chain combines TRBV10-3 with TRBJ1-5, with a possible D match to TRBD1 (6 bases). The CDR3 runs to 18 residues. Trimming removed 0 bases at V and 3 bases at J, with 18 bases between. Germline CDR1 ENHRY, CDR2 SYGVKD. The CDR3 bases are TGTGCCATCAGTGAGTCTTTCCAAACCCGGGGGCCCAATCAGCCCCAGCATTTT. It yields the protein CAISESFQTRGPNQPQHF.

V and J are TRBV7-9 and TRBJ1-2; D is undetermined. V was pared by 2 bases and J by 2 bases, with 3 bases between. This CDR3 contains 12 residues. Germline CDR1 is SEHNR and CDR2 is FQNEAQ (reference sequence). The CDR3 coding sequence is TGTGCCAGCAGCTTAAGGAACTATGGCTACACCTTC. Translated, it gives CASSLRNYGYTF.

A few counts support this clone. A single base is all that separates this from a far larger clone, so a read error is likely. At the DNA level, this CDR3 is encoded by other sequences in the same sample as well. The CDR3 DNA follows: TGTGCGAGCAGCGACCGGATTGGGACAGAAAAACTGTTTTTT. It codes for CASSDRIGTEKLFF. The rearrangement uses TRBV5-4 and TRBJ1-4; a weak D match, TRBD1 (6 bases). The length of the CDR3 is 14 residues. Germline CDR1 reads SGHNT; CDR2 reads YYREEE (reference sequence).

The rearrangement links TRBV10-3 to TRBJ2-6; D might be TRBD1 (5 bases). V dropped 8 bases and J dropped 0 bases, with 20 bases sitting between them. CDR3 length equals 18 residues. Germline assignment: CDR1 ENHRY and CDR2 SYGVKD. The CDR3 DNA reads as TGTGCCATCCCAAGGAGTATAGGGGTCGGCTCTGGGGCCAACGTCCTGACTTTC. Its translation is CAIPRSIGVGSGANVLTF.

Details on this clone: Relative to the germline gene, one junction end is altered; a read error may explain this. The chain links TRBV5-6 to TRBJ2-3; 7 nucleotides agree with TRBD1. This CDR3 contains 12 residues. Germline V gene data show CDR1 as SGHDT and CDR2 as YYEEEE. The CDR3 reads CASSRLRDSEIF. The CDR3 bases are TGTGCCAGCAGCCGACTACGGGACAGCGAAATTTTT.

CDR3 loop: CASSLTRDRAEAFF. CDR3 sequence (DNA): TGTGCCAGCAGCTTAACCCGGGACAGGGCTGAAGCTTTCTTT. The chain has TRBV7-2 and TRBJ1-1; 9 bases match TRBD1. Germline lookup yields CDR1 SGHTA and CDR2 FQGNSA. The CDR3 has 14 amino acids. The V segment lost 2 bases and the J segment 6 bases; nucleotides outside the gene matches: 4.

This clone is large within its sample. At one end the junction does not follow the germline gene, possibly because of a read error. The chain recombines TRBV19 with TRBJ1-2, with a weak D call TRBD1 (5 bases). The germline V gene encodes CDR1 LNHDA and CDR2 SQIVND (reference sequence). The CDR3 is 13 amino acids. CDR3 in DNA: TGTGCCACCAGCCGGGACCGTTTTTCCCCTTCCGTCTTC. It yields the protein CATSRDRFSPSVF.

This clone was found once. The same CDR3 is also encoded by other DNA sequences in this sample. The V call is TRBV21-1, the J call TRBJ1-6; TRBD1 reflects the table's D call only, with no check against the DNA. TRBV21-1 is annotated as a pseudogene. The CDR3 is 20 amino acids. In DNA, the CDR3 is TGTGCCAGCAGTAAAGTAGCGGACAGGGCCCTTTTTGGTTTGAATTCACCCCTCCACTTT. This gives the protein CASSKVADRALFGLNSPLHF.

This clone was seen more than once but under ten times. The V and J genes are TRBV5-4 and TRBJ1-1, with unresolved D. Trimming took off 1 base at V and 5 bases at J, with 6 bases between the two ends. Per the germline V gene, CDR1 is SGHNT and CDR2 is YYREEE (reference sequence). The CDR3 contains 12 residues. CDR3 nucleotides: TGTGCCAGCAGCTTGTATGGGACTGAAGCTTTCTTT. Protein sequence: CASSLYGTEAFF.

Only one count was recorded for this clone. The chain has TRBV15 and TRBJ2-3; D ambiguous. The germline V gene has CDR1 LNHNV and CDR2 YYDKDF (reference sequence). CDR3 length: 14 residues. V lost 5 bases to trimming and J lost 4 bases, with 13 bases between them. The CDR3 DNA is TGTGCCACCAGCGCAGACACTTCCCCAGATACGCAGTATTTT. This codes for CATSADTSPDTQYF.

The chain joins TRBV28 to TRBJ1-2, with a possible D match to TRBD1 (5 bases). This CDR3 contains 14 residues. Germline CDR1 is MDHEN and CDR2 is SYDVKM. Trimming pared 4 bases from V and 5 bases from J, leaving 14 bases between. For the CDR3, the DNA is TGTGCCAGCAGTTCCGATACAGGAACTTATGGCTACACCTTC. Residues: CASSSDTGTYGYTF.

The V and J genes are TRBV5-4 and TRBJ2-2; D is undetermined. This CDR3 contains 13 residues. The V end lost 0 bases, the J end lost 6 bases, and 6 bases lay between the germline ends. Germline loops: CDR1 SGHNT, CDR2 YYREEE (reference sequence). The DNA for the CDR3 is TGTGCCAGCAGCTTGGAGATATCCGGGGAGCTGTTTTTT. Protein product: CASSLEISGELFF.

This chain links TRBV10-3 with TRBJ1-3, with D possibly matching TRBD1 (6 bases). Germline values: CDR1 ENHRY, CDR2 SYGVKD. V was clipped by 3 bases and J by 0 bases, with 9 bases between them. The CDR3 extends over 15 amino acids. The CDR3 loop is CAISDGDNSGNTIYF. Written as DNA, the CDR3 is TGTGCCATCAGTGATGGGGACAACTCTGGAAACACCATATATTTT.